The clone carrying this TCR beta chain has at least ten counts. What it binds is not known. What was sequenced were expressed TCRB transcripts, since all of the isolated RNA had been reverse transcribed. About 3.57 million reads per sample were averaged for naive, central memory and regulatory samples. Repertoires were generated with immunoSEQ multiplex PCR, while TCRdb's copy carries only in-frame clones and drops some. Counted here are roughly 290,000 clones, about 7.8% occurring once; the ten biggest clones make up more than 0.9%. The data originate from a study of beta chain features in type 1 diabetes. A single heparinised blood sample, averaging around 120 mL, was obtained per donor. Germline loops: CDR1 MNHEY, CDR2 SVGAGI. There are 13 residues in the CDR3. The V end lost 3 bases, the J end lost 2 bases, and 8 bases lay between the germline ends. General study results and limits: Among patients, naive, central memory and Treg TCRB repertoires appeared more similar than among healthy donors. A moderate, significant TCRB CDR3 shortening appeared in type 1 diabetes across four CD4+ subsets.

The TCR originated in a woman younger than 35 in good health. The sequenced material came from central memory CD4+ T cells from blood. This chain joins TRBV6-5 and TRBJ2-7, with D uncertain. The CDR3 DNA follows: TGTGCCAGCAGTTATGCGGTTACCTACGAGCAGTACGTC. Translating gives CASSYAVTYEQYV.